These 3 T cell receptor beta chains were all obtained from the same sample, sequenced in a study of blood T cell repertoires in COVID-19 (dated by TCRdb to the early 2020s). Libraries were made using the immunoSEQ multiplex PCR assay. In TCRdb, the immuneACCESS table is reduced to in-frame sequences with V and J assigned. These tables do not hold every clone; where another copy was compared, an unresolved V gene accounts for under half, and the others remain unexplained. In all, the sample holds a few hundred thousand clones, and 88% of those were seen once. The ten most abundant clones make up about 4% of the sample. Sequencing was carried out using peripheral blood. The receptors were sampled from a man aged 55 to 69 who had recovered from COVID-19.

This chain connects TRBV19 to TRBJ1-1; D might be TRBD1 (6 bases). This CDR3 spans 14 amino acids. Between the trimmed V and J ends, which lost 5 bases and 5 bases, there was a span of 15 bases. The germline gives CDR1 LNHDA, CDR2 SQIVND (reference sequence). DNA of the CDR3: TGTGCCAGTAGTTATGGGGACATGGGGACTGAAGCTTTCTTT. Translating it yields CASSYGDMGTEAFF.

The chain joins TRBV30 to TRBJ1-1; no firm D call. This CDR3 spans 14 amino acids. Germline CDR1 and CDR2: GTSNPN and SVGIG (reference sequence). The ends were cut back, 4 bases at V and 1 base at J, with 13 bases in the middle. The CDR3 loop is CAWTSLTPNTEAFF. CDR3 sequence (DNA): TGTGCCTGGACTTCATTGACACCGAACACTGAAGCTTTCTTT.

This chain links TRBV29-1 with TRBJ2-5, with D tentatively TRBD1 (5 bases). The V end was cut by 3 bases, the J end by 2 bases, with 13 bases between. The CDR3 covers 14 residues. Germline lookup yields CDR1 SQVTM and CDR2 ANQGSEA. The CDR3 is CSVDKAGWQETQYF. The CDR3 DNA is TGCAGCGTTGACAAGGCAGGGTGGCAAGAGACCCAGTACTTC.